This is a list of T cell receptor beta chains from one sample in a study of T cells in Graves' hyperthyroidism and ophthalmopathy. MiXCR was run by TCRdb on the multiplex PCR reads, yielding one entry per CDR3 protein. The sample records about 690,000 distinct CDR3 sequences, about 18% being singletons. The sequencing input was blood. Receptors originate from a man aged 50-60 years with Graves' hyperthyroidism. Both conserved end residues are part of each CDR3. The order of the fields is J gene, D gene, clone size, V gene, CDR3 protein, CDR3 DNA. D genes are given only for firm matches. Size is omitted from some rows. Given values are once, few, many or a class for expanded clones.

TRBJ1-2,TRBD1,many,TRBV5-8,CASTPQGKEGGYTF,TGTGCCAGCACCCCACAGGGGAAGGAGGGAGGCTACACCTTC
TRBJ2-2,TRBD1,few,TRBV5-5,CASSILRTGIVTGELFF,TGTGCCAGCAGCATCCTACGGACAGGGATTGTCACCGGGGAGCTGTTTTTT
TRBJ1-5,-,few,TRBV6-1,CAVVRFGGGDQPQHF,TGTGCAGTTGTGAGATTCGGGGGGGGTGATCAGCCCCAGCATTTT
TRBJ1-6,-,many,TRBV7-3,CASSLSGANSPLHF,TGTGCCAGCAGCTTGTCGGGGGCTAATTCACCCCTCCACTTT
TRBJ1-2,-,-,TRBV9,CASSVRIRGPNYGYTF,TGTGCCAGCAGCGTAAGAATCAGGGGCCCTAACTATGGCTACACCTTC
TRBJ1-1,TRBD1,many,TRBV12-3/TRBV12-4,CASSSTRTGPNTEAFF,TGTGCCAGCAGTTCGACCCGGACAGGGCCGAACACTGAAGCTTTCTTT
TRBJ2-3,TRBD2,few,TRBV24-1,CATSDPGLAGRQDTQYF,TGTGCCACCAGTGATCCAGGACTAGCGGGAAGACAAGATACGCAGTATTTT
TRBJ2-1,-,few,TRBV5-1,CASSPAGRSDNEQFF,TGCGCCAGCAGCCCGGCGGGGCGATCAGACAATGAGCAGTTCTTC
TRBJ2-3,TRBD2,once,TRBV10-3,CAISEPRTSGGTDTQYF,TGTGCCATCAGTGAGCCCCGGACTAGCGGTGGAACAGATACGCAGTATTTT
TRBJ1-3,TRBD1,few,TRBV28,CASSFGAGGFISGNTIYF,TGTGCCAGCAGTTTCGGGGCAGGGGGCTTTATCTCTGGAAACACCATATATTTT
TRBJ1-2,-,few,TRBV9,CASSVGSQGGYTF,TGTGCCAGCAGCGTAGGGTCTCAGGGGGGCTACACCTTC
TRBJ2-2,TRBD2,many,TRBV12-3/TRBV12-4,CASSRPDGRALTGELFF,TGTGCCAGCAGCCGCCCCGACGGGAGGGCCCTTACCGGGGAGCTGTTTTTT
TRBJ1-3,-,few,TRBV20-1,CSARVRGIGNTIYF,TGCAGTGCTAGGGTCAGAGGAATCGGAAACACCATATATTTT
TRBJ2-2,-,few,TRBV11-2,CASSSRLVGTGELFF,TGTGCCAGCAGCTCAAGACTAGTAGGGACCGGGGAGCTGTTTTTT
TRBJ2-7,TRBD2,-,TRBV6-4,CASSDGYRQREEMPNPYEQYF,TGTGCCAGCAGTGACGGTTACCGTCAGCGGGAGGAGATGCCGAACCCCTACGAGCAGTACTTC
TRBJ2-3,TRBD2,few,TRBV19,CASSIGGGGSLADTQYF,TGTGCCAGTAGTATCGGTGGCGGCGGGAGCTTAGCAGATACGCAGTATTTT
TRBJ2-1,-,many,TRBV28,CASSLEFPSLYNEQFF,TGTGCCAGCAGTTTAGAGTTCCCGTCCCTATACAATGAGCAGTTCTTC